This T cell receptor beta chain was profiled in a study of blood T cell repertoires in COVID-19. Clones were read by immunoSEQ multiplex PCR, and TCRdb kept only the in-frame ones, dropping some. This table has about 48,000 clones, around 85% appearing once. The TCR comes from an elderly woman with acute or convalescent COVID-19. Material: peripheral blood.

The CDR3 spells CASSLLQERNTIYF. The CDR3 coding sequence is TGTGCCAGCAGCTTACTGCAGGAAAGAAACACCATATATTTT. The chain has TRBV7-2 and TRBJ1-3; D unclear. Germline CDR1 is SGHTA and CDR2 is FQGNSA. V was pared by 2 bases and J by 5 bases, with 10 bases between. CDR3 size: 14 residues. The full variable domain, with the rest looked up from reference TRBV7-2 and TRBJ1-3, is GAGVSQSPSNKVTEKGKDVELRCDPISGHTALYWYRQSLGQGLEFLIYFQGNSAPDKSGLPSDRFSAERTGGSVSTLTIQRTQQEDSAVYLCASSLLQERNTIYFGEGSWLTVV.